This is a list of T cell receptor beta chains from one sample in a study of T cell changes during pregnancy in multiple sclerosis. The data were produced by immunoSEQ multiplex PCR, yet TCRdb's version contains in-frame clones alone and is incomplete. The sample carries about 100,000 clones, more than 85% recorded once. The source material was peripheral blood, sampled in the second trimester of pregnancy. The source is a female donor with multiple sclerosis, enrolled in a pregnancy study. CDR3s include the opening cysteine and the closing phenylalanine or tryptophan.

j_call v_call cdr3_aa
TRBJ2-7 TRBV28 CASYSTRTTTYEQYF
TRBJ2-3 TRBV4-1 CASSQDPGLAGITDTQYF
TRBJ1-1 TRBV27 CASYKVGGLSEAFF
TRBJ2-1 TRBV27 CASVAGGNEQFF
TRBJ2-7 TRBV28 CASSLSTGSYF
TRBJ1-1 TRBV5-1 CASRPKPGNTEAFF
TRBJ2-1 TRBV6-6 CASSYRTGGDNEQFF
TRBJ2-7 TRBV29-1 CSARLAGASEQYF
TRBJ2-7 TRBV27 CASSLSVGGPYEQYF
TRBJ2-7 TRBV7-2 CASSPWGGGEQYF
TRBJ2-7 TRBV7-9 CASSLAHSGGGEQYF
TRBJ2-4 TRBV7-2 CASSLDPSGNIQYF
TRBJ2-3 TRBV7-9 CASSSRLAALGEDTQYF
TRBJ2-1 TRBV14 CASSQERVFDEQFF
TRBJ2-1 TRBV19 CASSIWSSGRGYEQFF
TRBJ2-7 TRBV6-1 CASSEGEGTGGYEQYF
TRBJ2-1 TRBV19 CASTNYNEQFF
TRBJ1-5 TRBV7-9 CASSLGQGASSPQHF
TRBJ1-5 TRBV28 CASRQDNQPQHF
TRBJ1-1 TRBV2 CASSEGRAGVTEAFF
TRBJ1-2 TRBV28 CASSFSTPLRYREPRWGYTF
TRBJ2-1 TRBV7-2 CASSSTLAKGGQFF
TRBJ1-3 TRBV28 CACHRGPGNTIYF
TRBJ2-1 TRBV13 CASSVGTEQFF
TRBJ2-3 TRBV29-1 CSVEGLGSTDTQYF
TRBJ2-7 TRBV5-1 CASSLSGLKEQYF
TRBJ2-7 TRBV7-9 CASSPRTGYEQYF
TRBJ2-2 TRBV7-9 CASSLHGLAGNTGELFF
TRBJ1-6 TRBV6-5 CASSWTGGNSPLHF
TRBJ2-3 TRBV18 CASSPSLRTGDTDTQYF
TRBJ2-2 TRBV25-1 CASSAGGRNGELFF
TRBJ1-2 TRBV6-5 CASSYSEQANYGYTF
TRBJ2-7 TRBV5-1 CASSITSGDYEQYF
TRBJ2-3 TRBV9 CASSPLASGWGTQYF
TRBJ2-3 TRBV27 CAILAKPRGTQYF
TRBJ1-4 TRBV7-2 CASSLAATGGEKLFF
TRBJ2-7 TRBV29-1 CSVEVTGLSYEQYF
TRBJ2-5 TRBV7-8 CASSLSRSGSGETQYF
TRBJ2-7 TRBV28 CASRRDRVYEQYF
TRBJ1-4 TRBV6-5 CASSYSIGHREKLFF
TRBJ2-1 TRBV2 CASSGGLAGYNEQFF
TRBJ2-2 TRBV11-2 CASSFKVGRASTGELFF
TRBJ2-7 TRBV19 CASTIRTGGVNEQYF
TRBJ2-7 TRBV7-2 CASSSQGSSYEQYF
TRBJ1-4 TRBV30 CAWSDNNEKLFF